This T cell receptor beta chain was sequenced for a study of T cells after yellow fever vaccination. TCRdb re-called the 5' RACE reads through MiXCR, storing one row per CDR3 protein. Of 500,000 to 650,000 distinct CDR3 sequences in the sample, about a sixth are singletons; the top ten hold roughly a sixth. Study-wide points: Booster sampling recovered most clones from primary vaccination (under 97% CD4, 88% CD8).

To note about this clonotype: The antigen remains undetermined.

The germline gives CDR1 SGHRS, CDR2 YFSETQ. Trimming removed 0 bases at V and 7 bases at J, with 5 bases between. The CDR3 covers 12 residues. Sequenced material: PBMCs, taken about 5 days after the first yellow fever vaccination. The rearrangement links TRBV5-1 to TRBJ2-1; D remains unclear. This TCR derives from a young man who received the YFV17D yellow fever vaccine. CDR3 region: CASSLDENEQFF. In nucleotides, the CDR3 is TGCGCCAGCAGCTTGGACGAAAATGAGCAGTTCTTC.